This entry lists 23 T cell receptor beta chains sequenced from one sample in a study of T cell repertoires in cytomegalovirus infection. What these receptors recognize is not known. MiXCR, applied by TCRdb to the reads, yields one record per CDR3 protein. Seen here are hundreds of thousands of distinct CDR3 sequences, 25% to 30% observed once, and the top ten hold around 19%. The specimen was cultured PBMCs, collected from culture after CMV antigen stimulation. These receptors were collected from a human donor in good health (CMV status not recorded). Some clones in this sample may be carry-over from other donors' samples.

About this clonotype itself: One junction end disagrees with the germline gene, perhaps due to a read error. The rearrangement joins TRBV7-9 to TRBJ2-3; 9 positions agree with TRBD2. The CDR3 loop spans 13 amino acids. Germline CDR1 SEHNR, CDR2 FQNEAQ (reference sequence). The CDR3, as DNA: TGTGCCAGCAGCGTAGCGGGAGTAGATACGCAGTATTTT. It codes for CASSVAGVDTQYF.

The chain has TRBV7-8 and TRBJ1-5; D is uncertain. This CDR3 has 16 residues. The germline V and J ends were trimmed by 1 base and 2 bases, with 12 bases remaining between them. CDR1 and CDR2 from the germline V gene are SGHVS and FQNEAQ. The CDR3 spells CASSLVRWQGNQPQHF. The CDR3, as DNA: TGTGCCAGCAGCTTAGTACGCTGGCAGGGCAATCAGCCCCAGCATTTT.

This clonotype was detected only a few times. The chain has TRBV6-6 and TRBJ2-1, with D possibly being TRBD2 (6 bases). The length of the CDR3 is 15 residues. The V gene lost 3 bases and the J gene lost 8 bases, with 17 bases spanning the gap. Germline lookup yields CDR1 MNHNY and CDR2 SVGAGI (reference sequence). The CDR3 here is CASSYREAPLYEQFF. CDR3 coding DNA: TGTGCCAGCAGTTATAGGGAGGCGCCCCTCTATGAGCAGTTCTTC.

CDR3 sequence reads: CASKAQQGAAEQYF. The CDR3, as DNA: TGTGCCAGCAAAGCCCAACAGGGGGCAGCCGAGCAGTACTTC. This chain connects TRBV19 to TRBJ2-7; 9 bases agree with TRBD1. The CDR3 is 14 residues long. Germline CDR1 reads LNHDA; CDR2 reads SQIVND (reference sequence). Unmatched junction bases numbered 12, after V lost 9 bases and J lost 6 bases.

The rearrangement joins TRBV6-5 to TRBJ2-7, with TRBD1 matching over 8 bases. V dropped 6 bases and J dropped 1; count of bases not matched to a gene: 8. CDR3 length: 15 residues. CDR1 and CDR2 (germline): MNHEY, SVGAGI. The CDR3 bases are TGTGCCAGCAGACCCACAGGGGGTGAATCCTACGAGCAGTACTTC. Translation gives CASRPTGGESYEQYF.

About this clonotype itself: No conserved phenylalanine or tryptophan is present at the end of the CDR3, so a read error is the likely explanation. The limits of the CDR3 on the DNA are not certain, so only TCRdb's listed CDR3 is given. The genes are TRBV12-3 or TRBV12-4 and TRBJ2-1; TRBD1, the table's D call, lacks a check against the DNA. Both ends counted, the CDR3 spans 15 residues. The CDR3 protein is CASSLNLSGTGGMVA.

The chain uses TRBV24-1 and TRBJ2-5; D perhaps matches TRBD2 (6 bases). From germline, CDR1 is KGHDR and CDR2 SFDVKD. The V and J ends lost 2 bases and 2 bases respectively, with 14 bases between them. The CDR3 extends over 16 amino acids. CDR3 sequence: CATSDSQLSGQETQYF. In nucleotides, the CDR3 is TGTGCCACCAGTGATTCCCAGCTTAGCGGACAAGAGACCCAGTACTTC.

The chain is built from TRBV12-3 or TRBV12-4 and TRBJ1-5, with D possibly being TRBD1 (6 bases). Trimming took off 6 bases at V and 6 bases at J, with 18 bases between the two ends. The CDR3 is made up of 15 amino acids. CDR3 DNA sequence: TGTGCCAGCAGAAGTCAGGGGAAAGAAGGTCAGCCCCAGCATTTT. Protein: CASRSQGKEGQPQHF.

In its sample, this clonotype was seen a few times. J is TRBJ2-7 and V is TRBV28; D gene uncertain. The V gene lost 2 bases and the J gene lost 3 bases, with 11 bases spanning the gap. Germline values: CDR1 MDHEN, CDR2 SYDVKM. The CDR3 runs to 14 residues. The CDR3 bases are TGTGCCAGCAGTTTAGGCCAGATAAACTACGAGCAGTACTTC. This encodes CASSLGQINYEQYF.

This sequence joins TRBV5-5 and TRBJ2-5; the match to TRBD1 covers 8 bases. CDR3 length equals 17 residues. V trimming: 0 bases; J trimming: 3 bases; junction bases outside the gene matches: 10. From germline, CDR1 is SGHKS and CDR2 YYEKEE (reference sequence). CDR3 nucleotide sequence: TGTGCCAGCAGCTTGGAGGCGCGGGACAGGCCCAAAGAGACCCAGTACTTC. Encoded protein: CASSLEARDRPKETQYF.

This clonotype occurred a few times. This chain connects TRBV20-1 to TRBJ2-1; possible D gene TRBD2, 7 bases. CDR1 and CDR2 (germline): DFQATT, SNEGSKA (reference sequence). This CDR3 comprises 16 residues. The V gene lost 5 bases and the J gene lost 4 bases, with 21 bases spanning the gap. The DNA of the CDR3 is TGCAGTGCTGGGCTTCGGGGGGCCGATTCATACAATGAGCAGTTCTTC. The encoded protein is CSAGLRGADSYNEQFF.

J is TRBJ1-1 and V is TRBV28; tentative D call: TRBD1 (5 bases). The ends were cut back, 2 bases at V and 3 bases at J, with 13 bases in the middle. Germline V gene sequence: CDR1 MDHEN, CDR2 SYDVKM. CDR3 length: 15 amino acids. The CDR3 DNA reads TGTGCCAGCAGTTTAATTTGGTCGGGGGACACTGAAGCTTTCTTT. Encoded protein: CASSLIWSGDTEAFF.

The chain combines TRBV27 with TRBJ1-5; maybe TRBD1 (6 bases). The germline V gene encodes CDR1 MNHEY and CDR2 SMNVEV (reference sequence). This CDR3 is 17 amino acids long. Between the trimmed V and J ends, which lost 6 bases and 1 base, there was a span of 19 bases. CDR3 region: CASSLKPSGVSNQPQHF. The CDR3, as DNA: TGTGCCAGCAGCCTTAAACCCTCAGGGGTCAGCAATCAGCCCCAGCATTTT.

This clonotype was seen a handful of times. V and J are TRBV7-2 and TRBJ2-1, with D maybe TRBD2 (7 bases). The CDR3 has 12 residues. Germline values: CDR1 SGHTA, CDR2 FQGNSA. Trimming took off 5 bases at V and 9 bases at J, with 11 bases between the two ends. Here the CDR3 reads CASSIGGGEQFF. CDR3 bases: TGTGCCAGCAGCATAGGGGGGGGTGAGCAGTTCTTC.

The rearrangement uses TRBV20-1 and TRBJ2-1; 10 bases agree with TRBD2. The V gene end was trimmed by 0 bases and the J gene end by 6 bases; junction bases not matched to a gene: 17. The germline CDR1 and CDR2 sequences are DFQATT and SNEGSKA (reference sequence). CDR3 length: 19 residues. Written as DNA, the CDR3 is TGCAGTGCTAGAGACGGGTTAAATCCTTTGCCTAGCGGGAGCAATGAGCAGTTCTTC. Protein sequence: CSARDGLNPLPSGSNEQFF.

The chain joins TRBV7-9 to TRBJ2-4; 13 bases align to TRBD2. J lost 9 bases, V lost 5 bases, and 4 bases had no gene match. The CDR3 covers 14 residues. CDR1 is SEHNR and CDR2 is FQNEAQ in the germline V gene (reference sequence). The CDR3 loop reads CASSRLAGGGIQYF. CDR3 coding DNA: TGTGCCAGCAGCCGACTAGCGGGAGGAGGCATTCAGTACTTC.

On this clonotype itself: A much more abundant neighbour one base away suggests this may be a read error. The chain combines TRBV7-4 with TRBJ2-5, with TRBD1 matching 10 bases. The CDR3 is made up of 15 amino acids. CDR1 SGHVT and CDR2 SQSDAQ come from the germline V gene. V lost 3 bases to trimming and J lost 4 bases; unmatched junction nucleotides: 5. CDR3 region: CASSLTGGAIETQYF. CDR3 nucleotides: TGTGCCAGCAGCTTGACAGGGGGCGCGATAGAGACCCAGTACTTC.

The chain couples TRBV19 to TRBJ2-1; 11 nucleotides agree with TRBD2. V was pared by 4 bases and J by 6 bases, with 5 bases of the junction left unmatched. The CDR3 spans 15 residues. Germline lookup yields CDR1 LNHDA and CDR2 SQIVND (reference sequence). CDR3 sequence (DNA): TGTGCCAGTAGTACTAGCGGGAGGACCTCCAATGAGCAGTTCTTC. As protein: CASSTSGRTSNEQFF.

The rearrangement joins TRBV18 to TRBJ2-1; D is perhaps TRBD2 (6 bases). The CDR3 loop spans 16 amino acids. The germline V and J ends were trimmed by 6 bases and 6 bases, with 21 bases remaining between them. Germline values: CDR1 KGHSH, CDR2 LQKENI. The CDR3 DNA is TGTGCCAGCTCTCCCTTAGCGGATCATCTCGGCAATGAGCAGTTCTTC. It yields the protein CASSPLADHLGNEQFF.

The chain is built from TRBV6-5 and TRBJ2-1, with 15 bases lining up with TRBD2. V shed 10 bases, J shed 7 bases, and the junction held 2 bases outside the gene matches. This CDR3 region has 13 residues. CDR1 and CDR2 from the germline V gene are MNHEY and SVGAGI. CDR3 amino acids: CATGTSGGNEQFF. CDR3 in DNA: TGTGCCACCGGGACTAGCGGGGGGAATGAGCAGTTCTTC.

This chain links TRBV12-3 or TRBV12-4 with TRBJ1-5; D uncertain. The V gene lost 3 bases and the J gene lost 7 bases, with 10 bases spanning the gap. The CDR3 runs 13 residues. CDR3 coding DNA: TGTGCCAGCAGTTTGTCTGCAGAACAGCCCCAGCATTTT. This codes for CASSLSAEQPQHF.

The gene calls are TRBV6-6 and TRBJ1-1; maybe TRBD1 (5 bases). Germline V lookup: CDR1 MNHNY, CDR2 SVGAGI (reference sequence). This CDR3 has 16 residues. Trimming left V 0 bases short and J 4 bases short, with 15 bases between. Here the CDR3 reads CASSYSWGGRGTEAFF. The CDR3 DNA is TGTGCCAGCAGTTACTCGTGGGGGGGTCGGGGCACTGAAGCTTTCTTT.

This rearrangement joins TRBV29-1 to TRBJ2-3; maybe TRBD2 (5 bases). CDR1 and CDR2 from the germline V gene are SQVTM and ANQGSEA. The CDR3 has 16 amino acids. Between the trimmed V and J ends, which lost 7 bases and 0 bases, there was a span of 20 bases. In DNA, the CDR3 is TGCAGCGCTAACCGGGGAGATATGCCTAGCACAGATACGCAGTATTTT. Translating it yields CSANRGDMPSTDTQYF.